Listed below are T cell receptor beta chains from one sample, sequenced in a study of blood T cell repertoires in COVID-19. This table comes from immunoSEQ multiplex PCR, and its TCRdb copy is limited to in-frame clones, with some not included. The sample holds some 180,000 clones, 80% seen once. Sequenced input: peripheral blood. These TCRs come from a man between 60 and 75 years old with acute or convalescent COVID-19. The CDR3 runs from the conserved cysteine through the conserved F or W. The D gene is left open where the match is weak. Size tells how often a clone was seen (once, few, many) or the class of an expanded clone, and some rows leave it out.

v_gene	d_gene	abundance	j_gene	CDR3nt	CDR3aa
TRBV12-3/TRBV12-4	-	once	TRBJ1-1	TGTGCCAGCGTGGGCATGAACACTGAAGCTTTCTTT	CASVGMNTEAFF
TRBV18	-	-	TRBJ2-5	TGTGCCAGCTCACCCAACCCCCAAGTCGGGGGAGAGACCCAGTACTTC	CASSPNPQVGGETQYF
TRBV29-1	TRBD2	-	TRBJ2-1	TGCAGCGTTGAGGGAGGGGTTGGGGACAATGAGCAGTTCTTC	CSVEGGVGDNEQFF
TRBV7-8	TRBD1	-	TRBJ1-1	TGTGCCAGCAGCTTAGAGGGACAGGGTTTGGCTTTCTTT	CASSLEGQGLAFF
TRBV5-1	TRBD1	-	TRBJ1-1	TGCGCCAGCAGCTTGGACAGGGGAACTGAAGCTTTCTTT	CASSLDRGTEAFF
TRBV9	-	-	TRBJ2-7	TGTGCCAGCAGCTCGAGCTCCTACGAGCAGTACTTC	CASSSSSYEQYF
TRBV18	-	-	TRBJ1-1	TGTGCCAGCTCACCCACAGGTCTCACTGAAGCTTTCTTT	CASSPTGLTEAFF
TRBV7-2	-	-	TRBJ1-1	TGTGCCAGCAGCTTAGTAGCAGGGGTAAACACTGAAGCTTTCTTT	CASSLVAGVNTEAFF
TRBV21-1	-	-	TRBJ2-5	TGTGCCAGCTTGACTAGCGGGAGGGCAGAGGAGACCCAGTACTTC	CASLTSGRAEETQYF
TRBV7-8	-	few	TRBJ1-2	TGTGCCAGCAGCTTAGGTGGGGGGGCGAATGGCTACACCTTC	CASSLGGGANGYTF
TRBV18	TRBD1	-	TRBJ2-7	TGTGCCAGCTCACCGCGTGGGGGGACAGGGGGCTCCTACGAGCAGTACTTC	CASSPRGGTGGSYEQYF
TRBV7-9	TRBD2	-	TRBJ2-1	TGTGCCAGCAGCTTAGTAGCGGGGGGGCCCTACAATGAGCAGTTCTTC	CASSLVAGGPYNEQFF
TRBV11-2	TRBD1	-	TRBJ2-4	TGTGCCAGCAGCTTAGGGACAGGCAGCCTCCTACTGTCCAAAAACATTCAGTACTTC	CASSLGTGSLLLSKNIQYF
TRBV25-1	TRBD1	once	TRBJ2-7	TGTGCCAGCAGTGAGTCCGGGACAGGGCCGCTGGTCGCGCAGTACTTC	CASSESGTGPLVAQYF
TRBV11-2	-	-	TRBJ2-2	TGTGCCAGCAGCCCCCGTGGGGGGATAATTCCCGGGGAGCTGTTTTTT	CASSPRGGIIPGELFF
TRBV6-1	-	-	TRBJ2-1	TGTGCCAGCAGTGAAGCCGAAAGGGGGCAGTTCTTC	CASSEAERGQFF
TRBV5-1	TRBD2	-	TRBJ2-1	TGCGCCAGCAGCTCATTAGGAGGGACTAGCGGGAGGGGTGAGCAGTTCTTC	CASSSLGGTSGRGEQFF
TRBV28	-	-	TRBJ2-1	TGTGCCAGCAGTCTCCCCGGGTACAATGAGCAGTTCTTC	CASSLPGYNEQFF
TRBV25-1	-	-	TRBJ2-1	TGTGCCAGCAGTGAATCGCACAGGACCGAGCAGTTCTTC	CASSESHRTEQFF
TRBV4-3	TRBD2	-	TRBJ2-7	TGCGCCAGCAGCCAAGGGACTAGCGGGATTTACTACGAGCAGTACTTC	CASSQGTSGIYYEQYF
TRBV30	TRBD2	-	TRBJ2-1	TGTGCCTGGTCTAGCGGGATCTACAATGAGCAGTTCTTC	CAWSSGIYNEQFF
TRBV4-3	TRBD2	-	TRBJ2-1	TGCGCCAGCAGCCAAGATCTAGCGGGGGGGCGGGACAATGAGCAGTTCTTC	CASSQDLAGGRDNEQFF
TRBV12-3/TRBV12-4	-	-	TRBJ2-1	TGTGCCAGCAGTTTAGGCGGGGTGGGTGAGCAGTTCTTC	CASSLGGVGEQFF
TRBV12-5	TRBD1	-	TRBJ2-3	TGTGCTAGTGGTTTGGTACGATCGAAATCCGGGACAGGGAAAAGTACGCAGTATTTT	CASGLVRSKSGTGKSTQYF
TRBV18	-	few	TRBJ2-1	TGTGCCAGCTCCCTCAGCTCCTACAATGAGCAGTTCTTC	CASSLSSYNEQFF
TRBV7-8	TRBD1	-	TRBJ1-6	TGTGCCAGCAGCCCCCGGGACAGGGGAGGAACACCCCTCCACTTT	CASSPRDRGGTPLHF
TRBV6-2/TRBV6-3	-	-	TRBJ1-5	TGTGCCAGCAGTTACTCGAACAGGGATCGTCAGCCCCAGCATTTT	CASSYSNRDRQPQHF
TRBV24-1	-	few	TRBJ2-5	TGTGCCACCAGTGACGGACAGAAAGAGACCCAGTACTTC	CATSDGQKETQYF
TRBV30	-	-	TRBJ2-6	TGTGCCTGGAGTGTCTGGGGGGACCAGAGCTCTGGGGCCAACGTCCTGACTTTC	CAWSVWGDQSSGANVLTF
TRBV2	TRBD2	-	TRBJ2-3	TGTGCCAGCAGAGGCCCTAGCGGGGCCGCAGATACGCAGTATTTT	CASRGPSGAADTQYF